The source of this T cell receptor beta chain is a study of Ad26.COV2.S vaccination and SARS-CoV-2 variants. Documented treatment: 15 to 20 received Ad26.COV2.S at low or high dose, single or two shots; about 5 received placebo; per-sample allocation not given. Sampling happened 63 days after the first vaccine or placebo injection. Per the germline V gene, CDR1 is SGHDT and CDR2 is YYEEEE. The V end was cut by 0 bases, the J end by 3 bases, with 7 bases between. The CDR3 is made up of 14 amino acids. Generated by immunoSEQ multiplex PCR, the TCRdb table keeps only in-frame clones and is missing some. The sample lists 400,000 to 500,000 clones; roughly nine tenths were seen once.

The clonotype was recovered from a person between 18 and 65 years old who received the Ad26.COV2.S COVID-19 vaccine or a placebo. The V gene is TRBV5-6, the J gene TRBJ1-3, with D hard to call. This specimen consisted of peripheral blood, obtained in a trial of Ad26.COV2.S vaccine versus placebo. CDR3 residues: CASSLGSGGNTIYF. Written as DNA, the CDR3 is TGTGCCAGCAGCTTGGGGAGCGGTGGAAACACCATATATTTT.